The sequence of this T cell receptor beta chain was determined in a study of blood T cell repertoires in COVID-19. Overall study: The United States, Italy and Spain provided the acute and convalescent COVID-19 samples.

The CDR3 runs 16 residues. The trim removed 0 bases at V and 3 bases at J, leaving 8 bases unmatched. Germline values: CDR1 MNHEY, CDR2 SVGAGI. Method: immunoSEQ multiplex PCR; TCRdb's copy keeps in-frame clones and lacks some. This sample has tens of thousands of clones, with around 85% found just once. The V gene is TRBV6-5, the J gene TRBJ2-7; TRBD1 aligns across 7 bases. Sequenced: peripheral blood. The receptor was isolated from a man aged 40-55 years with COVID-19, enrolled during active disease. The CDR3 sequence: CASSYSFDREDYEQYF. The DNA of the CDR3 is TGTGCCAGCAGTTACTCCTTCGACAGGGAAGACTACGAGCAGTACTTC.